A single sample gave rise to the 17 T cell receptor beta chains below, sequenced in a study of blood T cell repertoires in COVID-19 (dated by TCRdb to the early 2020s). The receptor library was made with the immunoSEQ multiplex PCR assay. The clones in this table, taken by TCRdb from immuneACCESS, are in-frame only. Not every clone is retained; where verified, under half of the shortfall comes from an unresolved V gene, and the cause of the rest is unknown. A total of a few hundred thousand clones appear in this sample, roughly 85% of them only once. The ten largest clones represent about 4.9% of the sample. Sequencing used peripheral blood. The receptors originated from a man aged 55 to 70 who had recovered from COVID-19.

This clone was detected a few times. This chain connects TRBV5-6 to TRBJ1-2, with a tentative D call TRBD1 (5 bases). The V end lost 4 bases, the J end lost 8 bases, and 15 bases lay between the germline ends. The V gene's germline CDR1 is SGHDT and CDR2 YYEEEE. The CDR3 runs to 13 residues. The CDR3 nucleotides are TGTGCCAGCAGCCAGGCAGGGCTCCGGGGCTACACCTTC. Translating gives CASSQAGLRGYTF.

The chain uses TRBV3-1 (or the pseudogene TRBV3-2) and TRBJ2-3, with 8 bases matching TRBD2. Trimming cost V 1 base and J 2 bases; bases outside gene matches: 5. Germline lookup yields CDR1 LGHDT and CDR2 YNNKEL (reference sequence). The CDR3 length is 16 residues. The CDR3 DNA reads as TGTGCCAGCAGCCAAGGTGTAGCGGGGATCACAGATACGCAGTATTTT. This codes for CASSQGVAGITDTQYF.

J is TRBJ2-7 and V is TRBV30, with 7 bases identical to TRBD2. CDR3 length: 14 amino acids. Germline trimming cut 0 bases from V and 0 bases from J; bases unmatched to any gene: 2. Per germline, CDR1 GTSNPN and CDR2 SVGIG (reference sequence). CDR3 bases: TGTGCCTGGAGTGTAGCGGGAAGCTCCTACGAGCAGTACTTC. Translating gives CAWSVAGSSYEQYF.

This clone was counted once. V and J are TRBV29-1 and TRBJ1-1; tentative D call: TRBD1 (5 bases). The CDR3 runs to 13 residues. Between the trimmed V and J ends, which lost 4 bases and 2 bases, there was a span of 11 bases. The germline V gene encodes CDR1 SQVTM and CDR2 ANQGSEA. CDR3 residues: CSVVRRGNTEAFF. CDR3 bases: TGCAGCGTTGTCAGAAGGGGAAACACTGAAGCTTTCTTT.

This sequence joins TRBV5-4 and TRBJ2-3; 14 positions match TRBD2. The V segment lost 4 bases and the J segment 5 bases; nucleotides outside the gene matches: 6. CDR3 length: 16 amino acids. Germline V CDR1 and CDR2: SGHNT, YYREEE (reference sequence). CDR3 nucleotide sequence: TGTGCCAGCAGCGTGCGACTAGCGGGGGGGGGAGATACGCAGTATTTT. Its protein product is CASSVRLAGGGDTQYF.

CDR3: CASSLGSSGRGAQETQYF. The DNA for the CDR3 is TGTGCCAGCAGCTTAGGGTCTAGCGGGAGGGGGGCACAAGAGACCCAGTACTTC. The rearrangement links TRBV7-8 to TRBJ2-5, with 12 bases matching TRBD2. Per the germline V gene, CDR1 is SGHVS and CDR2 is FQNEAQ. The CDR3 has 18 amino acids. Trimming took 1 base from V and 2 from J; bases not matched to a gene: 8.

This chain links TRBV15 with TRBJ1-1; D may be TRBD1 (5 bases). The CDR3 is 18 residues long. V was clipped by 9 bases and J by 1 base, with 27 bases between them. Germline-derived CDR1 and CDR2 are LNHNV and YYDKDF (reference sequence). The CDR3 DNA sequence: TGTGCCACTCGCGGGCGGGGAGGGGCGTCTAATACGAACACTGAAGCTTTCTTT. Residues: CATRGRGGASNTNTEAFF. The variable domain in full, completed from reference TRBV15 and TRBJ1-1, reads DAMVIQNPRYQVTQFGKPVTLSCSQTLNHNVMYWYQQKSSQAPKLLFHYYDKDFNNEADTPDNFQSRRPNTSFCFLDIRSPGLGDTAMYLCATRGRGGASNTNTEAFFGQGTRLTVV.

The chain couples TRBV11-2 to TRBJ2-5; D is perhaps TRBD2 (5 bases). V was cut by 3 bases and J by 5 bases, with 10 bases left in between. The CDR3 is made up of 13 amino acids. Germline V gene sequence: CDR1 SGHAT, CDR2 FQNNGV. The chain's CDR3 is CASSLGPGETQYF. The CDR3 DNA is TGTGCCAGCAGCTTGGGCCCGGGGGAGACCCAGTACTTC. The variable domain in full, completed from reference TRBV11-2 and TRBJ2-5, reads EAGVAQSPRYKIIEKRQSVAFWCNPISGHATLYWYQQILGQGPKLLIQFQNNGVVDDSQLPKDRFSAERLKGVDSTLKIQPAKLEDSAVYLCASSLGPGETQYFGPGTRLLVL.

CDR3 region: CASSLGSGACGTGELFF. The DNA for the CDR3 is TGTGCCAGCAGCTTGGGCAGCGGGGCTTGTGGCACCGGGGAGCTGTTTTTT. V and J are TRBV7-6 and TRBJ2-2; TRBD2 matches 7 bases. The V and J ends lost 3 bases and 4 bases, in that order; junction bases with no gene match: 11. Germline assignment: CDR1 SGHVS and CDR2 FNYEAQ. The CDR3 runs 17 residues. Filled out from reference TRBV7-6 and TRBJ2-2, the complete variable domain reads GAGVSQSPRYKVTKRGQDVALRCDPISGHVSLYWYRQALGQGPEFLTYFNYEAQQDKSGLPNDRFSAERPEGSISTLTIQRTEQRDSAMYRCASSLGSGACGTGELFFGEGSRLTVL.

The V gene is TRBV3-1 (or the pseudogene TRBV3-2), the J gene TRBJ1-2; the match to TRBD1 covers 7 bases. Germline loops: CDR1 LGHDT, CDR2 YNNKEL (reference sequence). The CDR3 extends over 16 amino acids. With V trimmed by 0 bases and J by 3 bases, 7 bases remained unmatched. The CDR3 is CASSQDITGDDYGYTF. CDR3 nucleotide sequence: TGTGCCAGCAGCCAAGATATAACAGGGGATGACTATGGCTACACCTTC.

The rearrangement joins TRBV30 to TRBJ1-1, with 7 bases matching TRBD1. The CDR3 sequence is 16 residues long. The V segment lost 1 base and the J segment 8 bases; nucleotides outside the gene matches: 16. The germline V gene has CDR1 GTSNPN and CDR2 SVGIG (reference sequence). The CDR3 loop is CAWSAGGRQGGPEAFF. CDR3 sequence (DNA): TGTGCCTGGAGTGCTGGGGGCCGACAGGGAGGACCCGAAGCTTTCTTT. Complete variable domain (other parts from reference TRBV30 and TRBJ1-1): SQTIHQWPATLVQPVGSPLSLECTVEGTSNPNLYWYRQAAGRGLQLLFYSVGIGQISSEVPQNLSASRPQDRQFILSSKKLLLSDSGFYLCAWSAGGRQGGPEAFFGQGTRLTVV.

V gene TRBV6-5 combines with J gene TRBJ1-6; D is unclear. Deletions cut 10 bases from V and 0 bases from J, with 13 bases between. Germline V gene lookup returns CDR1 MNHEY and CDR2 SVGAGI. The CDR3 loop spans 15 amino acids. CDR3 DNA sequence: TGTGCCACCGGGGAGTTAATCTCCTATAATTCACCCCTCCACTTT. It yields the protein CATGELISYNSPLHF.

The gene calls are TRBV12-5 and TRBJ1-6; 7 bases line up with TRBD1. The length of the CDR3 is 14 residues. Trimming took 6 bases from V and 10 from J; bases not matched to a gene: 9. Germline assignment: CDR1 LGHNT and CDR2 FRNRAP. CDR3: CASGPDRANSPLHF. The DNA of the CDR3 is TGTGCTAGTGGCCCAGACAGGGCAAACTCACCCCTCCACTTT.

The chain employs TRBV7-2 and TRBJ1-2, with TRBD1 as a possible D gene (5 bases). The ends were cut back, 1 base at V and 4 bases at J, with 13 bases in the middle. The CDR3 runs 15 residues. The germline V gene has CDR1 SGHTA and CDR2 FQGNSA. In nucleotides, the CDR3 is TGTGCCAGCAGCTTAGGGTACAGGCCGGCCTATGGCTACACCTTC. It yields the protein CASSLGYRPAYGYTF.

The J gene is TRBJ1-6, the V gene TRBV5-5, with TRBD1 identical over 7 bases. This CDR3 has 13 residues. With 4 bases clipped from V and 10 bases from J, the junction kept 5 bases outside the gene matches. The germline CDR1 and CDR2 sequences are SGHKS and YYEKEE (reference sequence). CDR3 coding DNA: TGTGCCAGCAGCCAAGACAGGGTCTCACCCCTCCACTTT. The encoded protein is CASSQDRVSPLHF.

J is TRBJ2-1 and V is TRBV7-2, with 8 bases lining up with TRBD2. There are 14 residues in the CDR3. CDR1 and CDR2 (germline): SGHTA, FQGNSA. The V gene end was trimmed by 4 bases and the J gene end by 6 bases; junction bases not matched to a gene: 5. CDR3 DNA: TGTGCCAGCAGCTCATATAGCGGGATCAATGAGCAGTTCTTC. It codes for CASSSYSGINEQFF.

The chain uses TRBV28 and TRBJ2-3; 15 positions agree with TRBD2. The CDR3 is 17 residues long. With V trimmed by 11 bases and J by 1 base, 10 bases remained unmatched. Germline V CDR1 and CDR2: MDHEN, SYDVKM. Here the CDR3 DNA reads TGTGCCGCTTCTGGGACTAGCGGGGGGATTGGCACAGATACGCAGTATTTT. Translating it yields CAASGTSGGIGTDTQYF.